This is a list of T cell receptor beta chains from one sample in a study of T cells in Graves' hyperthyroidism and ophthalmopathy. From the multiplex PCR reads, TCRdb called clonotypes with MiXCR, one entry per CDR3 protein. Of about 560,000 distinct CDR3 sequences listed, 14% are singletons. Sequencing was performed on blood. Receptors originate from a woman aged 35 to 49 with Graves' hyperthyroidism. Each CDR3 is given with its conserved first and last residue. The D gene is left open where the match is weak. Rows may omit the clone size; those that give it use once, few, many or a size class.

len: 15
j_gene: TRBJ2-2
d_gene: TRBD1
v_gene: TRBV5-1
abundance: many
CDR3nt: TGCGCCAGCAGCGCAGGGACAGGGTCCACCGGGGAGCTGTTTTTT
CDR3aa: CASSAGTGSTGELFF

len: 15
j_gene: TRBJ1-1
d_gene: .
v_gene: TRBV30
abundance: many
CDR3nt: TGTGCCTGGACCCCCCTGGGAGGGATCGACACTGAAGCTTTCTTT
CDR3aa: CAWTPLGGIDTEAFF

len: 13
j_gene: TRBJ1-4
d_gene: TRBD1
v_gene: TRBV20-1
abundance: .
CDR3nt: TGCAGTGCTAGTCGGACAGGGAATGAAAAACTGTTTTTT
CDR3aa: CSASRTGNEKLFF

len: 18
j_gene: TRBJ1-1
d_gene: .
v_gene: TRBV4-1
abundance: .
CDR3nt: TGCGCCAGCAGCCAAATTTTCCCCGTTTCAGGGAAAGAGACTGAAGCTTTCTTT
CDR3aa: CASSQIFPVSGKETEAFF

len: 13
j_gene: TRBJ1-1
d_gene: .
v_gene: TRBV20-1
abundance: .
CDR3nt: TGCAGTGCTACCGGGACACCTAACACTGAAGCTTTCTTT
CDR3aa: CSATGTPNTEAFF

len: 17
j_gene: TRBJ2-1
d_gene: TRBD2
v_gene: TRBV27
abundance: many
CDR3nt: TGTGCCAGCAGTTTCCTAGCGGGAGGGCCCTCGTACAATGAGCAGTTCTTC
CDR3aa: CASSFLAGGPSYNEQFF

len: 13
j_gene: TRBJ2-7
d_gene: .
v_gene: TRBV2
abundance: many
CDR3nt: TGTGCCAGCAGAGACAGGAGCGCCTACGAGCAGTACTTC
CDR3aa: CASRDRSAYEQYF

len: 14
j_gene: TRBJ1-1
d_gene: TRBD1
v_gene: TRBV11-2
abundance: many
CDR3nt: TGTGCCAGCAGATTCGGACAGGTTAGGTCTGAAGCTTTCTTT
CDR3aa: CASRFGQVRSEAFF

len: 15
j_gene: TRBJ2-3
d_gene: .
v_gene: TRBV10-1
abundance: many
CDR3nt: TGCGCCAGCAGTGAGAGGTCGTCTAGCACAGATACGCAGTATTTT
CDR3aa: CASSERSSSTDTQYF

len: 16
j_gene: TRBJ2-3
d_gene: .
v_gene: TRBV7-3
abundance: many
CDR3nt: TGTGCCAGCAGCTCAACCCTTAGCCCAAAGGGGGATACGCAGTATTTT
CDR3aa: CASSSTLSPKGDTQYF

len: 12
j_gene: TRBJ1-2
d_gene: .
v_gene: TRBV19
abundance: once
CDR3nt: TGTGCCAGTAGTAACGGAAACTATGGCTACACCTTC
CDR3aa: CASSNGNYGYTF

len: 13
j_gene: TRBJ2-1
d_gene: TRBD1
v_gene: TRBV19
abundance: once
CDR3nt: TGTGCCAGTAGCGCGGACAGGGGATATGAGCAGTTCTTC
CDR3aa: CASSADRGYEQFF

len: 16
j_gene: TRBJ2-1
d_gene: TRBD2
v_gene: TRBV7-2
abundance: .
CDR3nt: TGTGCCAGCAGCTCATTGGGACTAGCCCTCTACAATGAGCAGTTCTTC
CDR3aa: CASSSLGLALYNEQFF

len: 14
j_gene: TRBJ2-3
d_gene: .
v_gene: TRBV30
abundance: many
CDR3nt: TGTGCCTGGAGTGTACCACAGGGAGTTGGTACGCAGTATTTT
CDR3aa: CAWSVPQGVGTQYF

len: 12
j_gene: TRBJ2-3
d_gene: .
v_gene: TRBV5-4
abundance: once
CDR3nt: TGTGCCAGCAGCAGGGCCGAAGATACGCAGTATTTT
CDR3aa: CASSRAEDTQYF